This TCR beta chain was recorded in a study of beta chain features in type 1 diabetes. Overall study findings and caveats: In type 1 diabetes patients, VDJ junctions had fewer insertions; deletions at these junctions were more frequent. A definitive answer on HLA type influencing TCRB rearrangement was not reached here.

Expressed TCRB transcripts got sequenced, as all isolated RNA was reverse transcribed. Data came from immunoSEQ multiplex PCR; TCRdb stores just in-frame clones and leaves some out. The data contain roughly 400,000 clones, around 14% of them singletons. This clone was seen only a few times. Its antigen is unknown. Each sorted population was over 95% pure. Sequences were obtained from naive CD4+ T cells from blood. The sequence came from a man under 40 in good health.

The CDR3 loop reads CSAPDREAFF. The CDR3 coding sequence is TGCAGTGCTCCGGACAGAGAAGCTTTCTTT. This rearrangement joins TRBV20-1 to TRBJ1-1, with TRBD1 as a possible D gene (6 bases). The CDR3 covers 10 residues. Trimming pared 5 bases from V and 8 bases from J, leaving 9 bases between. Germline CDR1 is DFQATT and CDR2 is SNEGSKA (reference sequence).